Presented here are 22 T cell receptor beta chains from one specimen sequenced in a study of cytomegalovirus exposure and HLA in healthy donors. The PCR made use of 60 Vbeta and 13 Jbeta primers. The method was immunoSEQ multiplex PCR; TCRdb's version includes in-frame clones alone and lacks a portion of them. The table records 100,000 to 150,000 clones, around four fifths of them present only once. The sample comprised PBMCs. The receptors shown here come from a male donor in good health and CMV-seronegative.

This clone was found once. The rearrangement joins TRBV29-1 to TRBJ2-7; 9 bases fit TRBD2. CDR1 and CDR2 from the germline V gene are SQVTM and ANQGSEA. The CDR3 is made up of 13 amino acids. J lost 0 bases, V lost 6 bases, and 3 bases had no gene match. The CDR3, as DNA: TGCAGCGTGGGGACTAGCAGCTCCTACGAGCAGTACTTC. Translated, it gives CSVGTSSSYEQYF.

The chain is built from TRBV4-1 and TRBJ2-1; tentatively, D is TRBD2 (6 bases). V was pared by 0 bases and J by 7 bases, with 13 bases between. Germline V gene data show CDR1 as MGHRA and CDR2 as YSYEKL. This CDR3 is 15 amino acids long. The CDR3 loop reads CASSQDQAGLNEQFF. The CDR3 DNA reads TGCGCCAGCAGCCAAGATCAGGCGGGATTAAATGAGCAGTTCTTC.

The chain combines TRBV7-9 with TRBJ1-1; D is ambiguous. Germline CDR1 SEHNR, CDR2 FQNEAQ (reference sequence). There are 15 residues in the CDR3. V was clipped by 0 bases and J by 3 bases, with 11 bases between them. Here the CDR3 reads CASSLARSPDTEAFF. CDR3 sequence (DNA): TGTGCCAGCAGCTTAGCCCGATCCCCGGACACTGAAGCTTTCTTT.

The chain couples TRBV19 to TRBJ2-6; the D is unclear. The germline V gene encodes CDR1 LNHDA and CDR2 SQIVND (reference sequence). V dropped 5 bases and J dropped 0 bases, with 8 bases sitting between them. The CDR3 is 15 amino acids. CDR3: CASSAQDSGANVLTF. The CDR3 DNA is TGTGCCAGTAGTGCCCAGGACTCTGGGGCCAACGTCCTGACTTTC.

The chain recombines TRBV19 with TRBJ2-2; TRBD2 agrees at 7 bases. The CDR3 consists of 15 residues. Germline CDR1 is LNHDA and CDR2 is SQIVND (reference sequence). V lost 0 bases, J lost 4 bases, and 2 bases stayed unmatched. The DNA of the CDR3 is TGTGCCAGTAGTATAGAGGGGAGGGCCACCGGGGAGCTGTTTTTT. Encoded protein: CASSIEGRATGELFF. Using reference TRBV19 and TRBJ2-2 for the parts outside the CDR3, the full variable domain is DGGITQSPKYLFRKEGQNVTLSCEQNLNHDAMYWYRQDPGQGLRLIYYSQIVNDFQKGDIAEGYSVSREKKESFPLTVTSAQKNPTAFYLCASSIEGRATGELFFGEGSRLTVL.

The V and J genes are TRBV4-2 and TRBJ1-5, with TRBD1 identical over 7 bases. Losses at the gene ends were 3 bases for V and 6 bases for J; bases not matched to a gene: 8. The germline V gene encodes CDR1 LGHNA and CDR2 YNFKEQ. The length of the CDR3 is 15 residues. CDR3 DNA sequence: TGTGCCAGCAGCCAGACGACAGGGTTGTTTCAGCCCCAGCATTTT. Translation: CASSQTTGLFQPQHF.

The chain has TRBV6-5 and TRBJ1-5; tentative D call: TRBD1 (5 bases). Trimming cost V 4 bases and J 5 bases, with 15 bases left between them. The CDR3 has 15 residues. Germline CDR1 and CDR2: MNHEY and SVGAGI. The CDR3 DNA reads TGTGCCAGCAGTTCCCACGACAGCCCGCATCAGCCCCAGCATTTT. It yields the protein CASSSHDSPHQPQHF.

The chain combines TRBV28 with TRBJ2-7; D might be TRBD2 (5 bases). V lost 3 bases to trimming and J lost 2 bases, with 8 bases between them. This CDR3 is 13 amino acids long. Germline lookup yields CDR1 MDHEN and CDR2 SYDVKM. In DNA form, the CDR3 reads TGTGCCAGCAGTTTCCAGCGGACCTACGAGCAGTACTTC. It translates to CASSFQRTYEQYF.

The rearrangement joins TRBV5-1 to TRBJ1-4; TRBD1 might be the D (5 bases). Trimming cost V 4 bases and J 4 bases, with 14 bases left between them. Germline loops: CDR1 SGHRS, CDR2 YFSETQ. This CDR3 is 15 amino acids long. The CDR3 loop is CASSGRGRLNEKLFF. The CDR3 DNA reads TGCGCCAGCAGCGGTAGGGGTCGCCTTAATGAAAAACTGTTTTTT.

The rearrangement joins TRBV18 to TRBJ1-1, with D unclear. Germline CDR1 reads KGHSH; CDR2 reads LQKENI. The CDR3 totals 14 residues. Trimming removed 2 bases from V and 0 bases from J, with 7 bases in between. CDR3 in DNA: TGTGCCAGCTCACCAGAGATAATGAACACTGAAGCTTTCTTT. Its translation is CASSPEIMNTEAFF.

The chain is built from TRBV15 and TRBJ2-7; weak D call: TRBD1 (5 bases). Germline CDR1 is LNHNV and CDR2 is YYDKDF (reference sequence). The CDR3 sequence is 13 residues long. V lost 2 bases, J lost 1 base, and 6 bases lay in between. CDR3 in amino acids: CATSRQGSYEQYF. Here the CDR3 DNA reads TGTGCCACCAGCAGACAGGGTTCCTACGAGCAGTACTTC.

This chain links TRBV7-8 with TRBJ2-1, with 7 bases that match TRBD2. The CDR3 runs to 17 residues. J was trimmed by 7 bases and V by 0 bases; bases with no gene match: 12. Per the germline V gene, CDR1 is SGHVS and CDR2 is FQNEAQ. In DNA form, the CDR3 reads TGTGCCAGCAGCTTAGCGTCCAGGTCGGGGAGGGTAAATGAGCAGTTCTTC. Its protein product is CASSLASRSGRVNEQFF.

This clone was observed a few times. CDR3 in amino acids: CASSPTGGAYGYTF. The CDR3 region has the DNA TGTGCCAGCAGCCCGACAGGGGGCGCTTATGGCTACACCTTC. This chain links TRBV7-2 with TRBJ1-2; 10 bases are shared with TRBD1. Trimming at V came to 5 bases and at J to 5 bases, leaving 5 bases not matched to a gene. The germline V gene encodes CDR1 SGHTA and CDR2 FQGNSA. CDR3 length: 14 residues.

The gene calls are TRBV29-1 and TRBJ2-1; 7 positions agree with TRBD1. Looked up from germline, CDR1 is SQVTM and CDR2 is ANQGSEA. V was pared by 8 bases and J by 8 bases, with 15 bases of the junction left unmatched. This CDR3 comprises 14 residues. CDR3 residues: CSLVGDRVTDEQFF. CDR3 coding DNA: TGCAGCCTTGTTGGAGACAGGGTAACGGATGAGCAGTTCTTC.

As regards this clone: Within the sample, other DNA sequences also encode this same CDR3. This CDR3 is CASSFQRTGELFF. The CDR3, as DNA: TGCGCCAGCAGCTTCCAGCGTACCGGGGAGCTGTTTTTT. The chain is built from TRBV5-1 and TRBJ2-2; no definite D call. Trimming removed 2 bases at V and 5 bases at J, with 7 bases between. The CDR3 runs to 13 residues. The germline V gene encodes CDR1 SGHRS and CDR2 YFSETQ.

This chain connects TRBV6-5 to TRBJ2-5; D is unclear. The germline gives CDR1 MNHEY, CDR2 SVGAGI. The CDR3 totals 13 residues. V was trimmed by 6 bases and J by 5 bases, leaving 13 bases between them. CDR3 sequence reads: CASSPTRVETQYF. DNA for the CDR3: TGTGCCAGCAGCCCTACCCGGGTGGAGACCCAGTACTTC.

J is TRBJ1-2 and V is TRBV7-2; TRBD1 matches at 7 bases. V trimming: 0 bases; J trimming: 4 bases; junction bases outside the gene matches: 5. The CDR3 has 15 residues. Looked up from germline, CDR1 is SGHTA and CDR2 is FQGNSA. The CDR3, as DNA: TGTGCCAGCAGCTTAGCTGTGACAGGGTCCTATGGCTACACCTTC. Protein sequence: CASSLAVTGSYGYTF.

The V call is TRBV6-1, the J call TRBJ2-2; TRBD2 aligns across 13 bases. The CDR3 consists of 16 residues. Unmatched junction bases numbered 3, after V lost 4 bases and J lost 4 bases. The germline V gene has CDR1 MNHNS and CDR2 SASEGT. CDR3 amino acids: CASSAGTSGTTGELFF. The CDR3 bases are TGTGCCAGCAGTGCCGGGACTAGCGGGACCACCGGGGAGCTGTTTTTT.

The chain has TRBV19 and TRBJ1-5; D gene ambiguous. Germline V CDR1 and CDR2: LNHDA, SQIVND (reference sequence). The V end was cut by 2 bases, the J end by 3 bases, with 5 bases between. CDR3 length equals 13 residues. CDR3 amino acids: CASSIQANQPQHF. CDR3 DNA: TGTGCCAGTAGTATACAGGCCAATCAGCCCCAGCATTTT. The variable domain in full, with the rest retrieved from reference TRBV19 and TRBJ1-5, is DGGITQSPKYLFRKEGQNVTLSCEQNLNHDAMYWYRQDPGQGLRLIYYSQIVNDFQKGDIAEGYSVSREKKESFPLTVTSAQKNPTAFYLCASSIQANQPQHFGDGTRLSIL.

This clone was counted a few times. The chain combines TRBV6-5 with TRBJ2-4; D is ambiguous. Between the trimmed V and J ends, which lost 7 bases and 1 base, there was a span of 8 bases. Germline CDR1 reads MNHEY; CDR2 reads SVGAGI. The CDR3 loop spans 13 amino acids. CDR3 DNA: TGTGCCAGCACTAGTATGGCCAAAAACATTCAGTACTTC. Translation gives CASTSMAKNIQYF.

This clone was counted once. This chain links TRBV9 with TRBJ2-2; 15 nucleotides align to TRBD2. J was trimmed by 0 bases and V by 4 bases; bases with no gene match: 13. Per the germline V gene, CDR1 is SGDLS and CDR2 is YYNGEE. This CDR3 contains 21 residues. CDR3 in amino acids: CASSKSEPGLAGGPNTGELFF. The CDR3 region has the DNA TGTGCCAGCAGCAAATCCGAACCAGGACTAGCGGGAGGGCCGAACACCGGGGAGCTGTTTTTT.

The rearrangement joins TRBV2 to TRBJ2-5; TRBD1 matches at 10 bases. Germline CDR1 is SNHLY and CDR2 is FYNNEI. After removal of 6 bases from V and 4 bases from J, the junction contained 8 bases not matched to a gene. This CDR3 has 15 residues. DNA for the CDR3: TGTGCCAGCAGCCCCGACAGGGGGCTACGAGAGACCCAGTACTTC. It translates to CASSPDRGLRETQYF.